The source of this TCR beta chain is a study of long-term antiretroviral therapy in people with HIV. Researchers ran immunoSEQ v3.0 at survey level. Sequencing used immunoSEQ multiplex PCR; TCRdb keeps in-frame clones, though not all of them. Of approximately 13,000 clones in the sample, 80% to 85% were seen once. The CDR3 is 14 amino acids. Germline V gene data show CDR1 as MNHEY and CDR2 as SMNVEV (reference sequence). With 6 bases removed from V and 2 bases from J, the gap between germline ends came to 13 bases. This sequence joins TRBV27 and TRBJ1-1, with D maybe TRBD1 (6 bases). The sample was unsorted PBMCs, taken 1.8 years before starting antiretroviral therapy. The sequence derives from a middle-aged woman with HIV. The CDR3 DNA sequence: TGTGCCAGCAGCCCGGGGGGGCTTAACACTGAAGCTTTCTTT. This codes for CASSPGGLNTEAFF.